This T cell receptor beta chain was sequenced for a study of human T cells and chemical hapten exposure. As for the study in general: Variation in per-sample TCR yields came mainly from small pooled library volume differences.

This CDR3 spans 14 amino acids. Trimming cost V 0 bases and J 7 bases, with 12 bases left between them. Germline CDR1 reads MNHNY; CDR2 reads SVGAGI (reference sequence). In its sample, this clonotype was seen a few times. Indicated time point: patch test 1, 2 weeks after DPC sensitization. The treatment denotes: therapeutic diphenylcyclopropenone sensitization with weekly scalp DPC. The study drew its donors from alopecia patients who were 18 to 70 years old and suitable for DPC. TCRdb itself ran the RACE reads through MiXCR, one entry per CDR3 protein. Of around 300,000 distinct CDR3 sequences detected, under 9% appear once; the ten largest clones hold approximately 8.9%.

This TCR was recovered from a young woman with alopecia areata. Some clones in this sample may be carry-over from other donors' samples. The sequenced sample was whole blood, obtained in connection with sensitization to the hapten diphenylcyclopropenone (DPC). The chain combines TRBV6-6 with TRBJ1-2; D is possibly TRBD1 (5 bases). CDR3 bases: TGTGCCAGCAGTTACTCTGCAGGGAGTGGTGGCTACACCTTC. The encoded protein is CASSYSAGSGGYTF.